This entry lists 22 T cell receptor beta chains sequenced from one sample in a study of CD8 T cells in cerebrospinal fluid in Alzheimer's disease (dated by TCRdb to about 2020). Library preparation was by 10x single-cell sequencing. The sample was run on a NextSeq 550. TCRdb reanalyzed the reads, keeping one entry per CDR3 protein sequence and omitting DNA. The table for this sample records 950 to 1,500 distinct CDR3 sequences. The biggest ten clones account for roughly 8.7% of the sample. The sequencing input was cerebrospinal fluid. Every receptor here comes from a human donor in good health.

According to its frequency, this clonotype is large. This sequence joins TRBV20-1 and TRBJ2-1; TCRdb lists TRBD1, though no DNA is available to test this call. Germline V gene sequence: CDR1 DFQATT, CDR2 SNEGSKA (reference sequence). CDR3 length: 16 amino acids. This CDR3 reads CSATHRGRAVANEQFF.

Considering frequency, this clonotype is medium-sized. The chain has TRBV6-1 and TRBJ2-2; TCRdb's assignment of TRBD1 cannot be checked, as there is no DNA. The CDR3 has 14 amino acids. Per germline, CDR1 MNHNS and CDR2 SASEGT. CDR3 loop: CASRDRENTGELFF.

This clonotype registers medium-sized by frequency. V gene TRBV7-9 combines with J gene TRBJ2-7; as DNA is missing, the TRBD1 call by TCRdb cannot be tested. This CDR3 is built from 14 residues. The germline V gene encodes CDR1 SEHNR and CDR2 FQNEAQ (reference sequence). The CDR3 sequence: CASSPQGTFYEQYF.

Judged by frequency, this clonotype is medium-sized. The chain couples TRBV27 to TRBJ2-4. Germline assignment: CDR1 MNHEY and CDR2 SMNVEV (reference sequence). The CDR3 is made up of 14 amino acids. The CDR3 here is CASREMLAKNIQYF.

This clonotype shows up as medium-sized by frequency. The genes are TRBV20-1 and TRBJ2-1; the D call from TCRdb, TRBD2, cannot be confirmed without DNA. The CDR3 covers 16 residues. CDR1 DFQATT and CDR2 SNEGSKA come from the germline V gene (reference sequence). CDR3: CSASDSIAGSYNEQFF.

This clonotype is called medium-sized based on its frequency. The V gene is TRBV7-8, the J gene TRBJ2-2; TCRdb designates TRBD1, a call that cannot be tested without DNA. The CDR3 is made up of 14 amino acids. CDR1 SGHVS and CDR2 FQNEAQ come from the germline V gene. The CDR3 region is CASSWGTGFGELFF.

This clonotype is labeled large based on frequency. The chain has TRBV7-2 and TRBJ2-1; TCRdb's assignment of TRBD2 cannot be checked, as there is no DNA. Germline loops: CDR1 SGHTA, CDR2 FQGNSA. The CDR3 spans 17 residues. CDR3 region: CASSLGGAGGRGNEQFF.

Considering frequency, this clonotype is large. CDR3 protein: CASSQELITSGRETQYF. The chain employs TRBV4-2 and TRBJ2-5; without DNA, the TCRdb call of TRBD2 cannot be checked. The CDR3 spans 17 residues. Germline CDR1 reads LGHNA; CDR2 reads YNFKEQ.

This clonotype is labeled medium-sized based on frequency. This sequence joins TRBV10-3 and TRBJ2-2; TCRdb reports TRBD2, a call that lacks DNA to check it against. The germline gives CDR1 ENHRY, CDR2 SYGVKD. The CDR3 runs 18 residues. This CDR3 reads CAISDRLSGLAATGELFF.

By frequency, this clonotype registers medium-sized (0.01 to 0.1%). The gene calls are TRBV7-9 and TRBJ1-1. The CDR3 is made up of 12 amino acids. The germline CDR1 and CDR2 sequences are SEHNR and FQNEAQ (reference sequence). This CDR3 is CASRRQNTEAFF.

Its frequency marks this clonotype as medium-sized. The J gene is TRBJ2-3, the V gene TRBV28; TCRdb proposes TRBD1, but this gene call is untestable without DNA. The germline gives CDR1 MDHEN, CDR2 SYDVKM. The CDR3 contains 16 residues. The chain's CDR3 is CASSYITAGSTDTQYF.

Measured by frequency, this clonotype is large. The V gene is TRBV20-1, the J gene TRBJ2-7; TCRdb designates TRBD1, a call that cannot be tested without DNA. CDR1 and CDR2 from the germline V gene are DFQATT and SNEGSKA (reference sequence). The CDR3 is made up of 18 amino acids. CDR3 amino acids: CSARGVVSLSFTDYEQYF.

This clonotype registers medium-sized by frequency. CDR3 region: CASSVARGTEDTGELFF. This chain joins TRBV9 and TRBJ2-2; the TCRdb D gene call, TRBD1, has no DNA to confirm it. CDR3 size: 17 residues. The germline V gene encodes CDR1 SGDLS and CDR2 YYNGEE.

This clonotype is called medium-sized based on its frequency. The chain recombines TRBV21-1 with TRBJ2-3; TCRdb proposes TRBD2, but this gene call is untestable without DNA. TRBV21-1 is described as a pseudogene. The CDR3 covers 17 residues. CDR3: CASSNLTRDSRPDTQYF.

This chain joins TRBV5-8 and TRBJ2-5; TCRdb indicates TRBD2, and absent DNA this call remains unverified. CDR1 and CDR2 (germline): SGHTS, YDEGEE. This CDR3 spans 16 amino acids. The CDR3 reads CASSGERETPRETQYF.

By frequency, this clonotype is large. V usage is TRBV10-2 and J usage is TRBJ1-1. CDR1 and CDR2 (germline): WSHSY, SAAADI. The CDR3 has 15 residues. The CDR3 region is CASSHTAGSNTEAFF.

This clonotype registers medium-sized by frequency. The V and J genes are TRBV9 and TRBJ2-7; TCRdb's D gene call, TRBD2, goes unchecked for lack of DNA. CDR1 SGDLS and CDR2 YYNGEE come from the germline V gene. The CDR3 is made up of 18 amino acids. CDR3 sequence: CASSVHPGTSGSYYEQYF. Full variable domain (remainder filled in from reference TRBV9 and TRBJ2-7): DSGVTQTPKHLITATGQRVTLRCSPRSGDLSVYWYQQSLDQGLQFLIQYYNGEERAKGNILERFSAQQFPDLHSELNLSSLELGDSALYFCASSVHPGTSGSYYEQYFGPGTRLTVT.

This clonotype is identified as medium-sized from frequency. The chain couples TRBV20-1 to TRBJ2-7; the D call of TRBD2 rests on TCRdb alone, since no DNA is present to check it. The CDR3 is 14 amino acids. In germline, CDR1 is DFQATT, CDR2 SNEGSKA (reference sequence). This chain's CDR3 is CSAGNRGGRYEQYF.

This clonotype is deemed large by its frequency. This chain uses TRBV20-1 with TRBJ1-2; TCRdb's assignment of TRBD1 cannot be checked, as there is no DNA. Germline V gene sequence: CDR1 DFQATT, CDR2 SNEGSKA (reference sequence). The CDR3 length is 13 residues. This CDR3 is CSAGVGGGYGYTF.

Considering frequency, this clonotype is medium-sized. This chain links TRBV20-1 with TRBJ2-3; the TCRdb call, TRBD1, lacks DNA for checking. The CDR3 consists of 20 residues. The germline V gene has CDR1 DFQATT and CDR2 SNEGSKA (reference sequence). The CDR3 sequence: CSARDLYPRGEGTRTDTQYF.

This clonotype counts as medium-sized by frequency. This rearrangement joins TRBV20-1 to TRBJ1-6; TCRdb's D gene call, TRBD1, goes unchecked for lack of DNA. CDR3 length: 13 residues. Germline V gives CDR1 DFQATT, CDR2 SNEGSKA (reference sequence). CDR3 sequence reads: CSLGPRGKSPLHF.

This clonotype is medium-sized by frequency. V and J are TRBV5-1 and TRBJ1-6. Germline values: CDR1 SGHRS, CDR2 YFSETQ. The CDR3 spans 14 residues. The CDR3: CASSFEQNNSPLHF.